The 19 T cell receptor beta chains below were found in one sample sequenced in a study of response to subunit inactivated influenza vaccine. Using its own MiXCR run on the RT-PCR reads, TCRdb lists one record per CDR3 protein. This table holds roughly 500,000 distinct CDR3 sequences, less than 25% found once. These records were also assigned to another study, of T cells expressing NK-cell markers. That study reports: 5'RACE template switching built TCR beta cDNA with unique molecular identifiers.

Source: CD4+ T cells sorted from PBMCs, taken 11 to 12 days after vaccination. These receptors all stem from a middle-aged man who received an inactivated influenza vaccine.

This clonotype was seen more than once but under ten times. This chain joins TRBV5-1 and TRBJ1-2, with D maybe TRBD1 (6 bases). The CDR3 length is 13 residues. Trimming removed 1 base from V and 8 bases from J, with 12 bases in between. The germline CDR1 and CDR2 sequences are SGHRS and YFSETQ. CDR3 sequence: CASSLSQGNGYTF. The CDR3 coding sequence is TGCGCCAGCAGCTTGAGCCAGGGGAACGGCTACACCTTC. Full variable domain (outside the CDR3, taken from reference TRBV5-1 and TRBJ1-2): KAGVTQTPRYLIKTRGQQVTLSCSPISGHRSVSWYQQTPGQGLQFLFEYFSETQRNKGNFPGRFSGRQFSNSRSEMNVSTLELGDSALYLCASSLSQGNGYTFGSGTRLTVV.

This clonotype showed up many times. V usage is TRBV12-3 or TRBV12-4 and J usage is TRBJ2-7, with D possibly being TRBD1 (5 bases). The CDR3 sequence is 13 residues long. Trimming removed 1 base from V and 6 bases from J, with 10 bases in between. DNA of the CDR3: TGTGCCAGCAGTTTAGGCCAGGGCGCCGAGCAGTACTTC. This codes for CASSLGQGAEQYF.

This chain connects TRBV20-1 to TRBJ1-4, with D possibly matching TRBD1 (5 bases). CDR3 length equals 13 residues. The ends were cut back, 6 bases at V and 8 bases at J, with 16 bases in the middle. CDR1 and CDR2 (germline): DFQATT, SNEGSKA (reference sequence). CDR3 coding DNA: TGCAGTGCAACCCCGGGGACTCGGGAAAAACTGTTTTTT. Its protein is CSATPGTREKLFF.

V and J are TRBV24-1 and TRBJ2-1; TRBD2 might be the D (5 bases). The germline V gene has CDR1 KGHDR and CDR2 SFDVKD. The CDR3 loop spans 16 amino acids. V lost 1 base to trimming and J lost 7 bases, with 16 bases between them. The CDR3 bases are TGTGCCACCAGTGATTTCGGAATACTAGGGAGAAATGAGCAGTTCTTC. It yields the protein CATSDFGILGRNEQFF.

The V gene is TRBV7-3, the J gene TRBJ2-1; perhaps TRBD2 as D (6 bases). The CDR3 length is 15 residues. The germline V gene has CDR1 SGHTA and CDR2 FQGTGA. V was cut by 5 bases and J by 1 base, with 12 bases left in between. The CDR3 region is CASSKNGGSYNEQFF. CDR3 sequence (DNA): TGTGCCAGCAGCAAAAATGGAGGGTCCTACAATGAGCAGTTCTTC. Supplemented by reference TRBV7-3 and TRBJ2-1, the full variable domain reads GAGVSQTPSNKVTEKGKYVELRCDPISGHTALYWYRQSLGQGPEFLIYFQGTGAADDSGLPNDRFFAVRPEGSVSTLKIQRTERGDSAVYLCASSKNGGSYNEQFFGPGTRLTVL.

This clonotype has only a few counts. This rearrangement joins TRBV4-3 to TRBJ2-1; D is possibly TRBD1 (5 bases). Trimming left V 5 bases short and J 1 base short, with 6 bases between. Looked up from germline, CDR1 is LGHNA and CDR2 is YSLEER. This CDR3 spans 13 amino acids. In DNA, the CDR3 is TGCGCCAGCAGCACAGGTTCCTACAATGAGCAGTTCTTC. This translates into CASSTGSYNEQFF.

This clonotype was seen more than once but under ten times. The chain combines TRBV25-1 with TRBJ1-5; TRBD1 aligns across 9 bases. The CDR3 consists of 15 residues. V shed 2 bases, J shed 3 bases, and the junction held 2 bases outside the gene matches. Per the germline V gene, CDR1 is MGHDK and CDR2 is SYGVNS. CDR3: CASSEDRGVNQPQHF. In nucleotides, the CDR3 is TGTGCCAGCAGTGAAGACAGGGGGGTCAATCAGCCCCAGCATTTT.

This clonotype was observed a few times. This rearrangement joins TRBV28 to TRBJ2-7, with 7 bases aligning to TRBD2. V dropped 6 bases and J dropped 2; count of bases not matched to a gene: 10. Germline V gene sequence: CDR1 MDHEN, CDR2 SYDVKM. There are 15 residues in the CDR3. The CDR3 reads CASSAASSGPYEQYF. For the CDR3, the DNA is TGTGCCAGCAGCGCAGCCAGTAGCGGGCCCTACGAGCAGTACTTC.

This clonotype turned up a few times. V gene TRBV12-3 or TRBV12-4 combines with J gene TRBJ2-5; TRBD2 agrees at 12 bases. The CDR3 contains 15 residues. The V segment lost 4 bases and the J segment 2 bases; nucleotides outside the gene matches: 2. The CDR3 DNA reads as TGTGCCAGCAGTTGGACTAGCGGGAATCAAGAGACCCAGTACTTC. Translation gives CASSWTSGNQETQYF.

The CDR3 sequence is CASSVCMRTTDYYGYTF. CDR3 sequence (DNA): TGTGCCAGCAGTGTGTGTATGCGGACGACAGACTACTATGGCTACACCTTC. The chain joins TRBV25-1 to TRBJ1-2; tentatively, D is TRBD1 (5 bases). V was trimmed by 4 bases and J by 3 bases, leaving 21 bases between them. Germline-derived CDR1 and CDR2 are MGHDK and SYGVNS. The CDR3 totals 17 residues.

This clonotype was observed a handful of times. The J gene is TRBJ2-1, the V gene TRBV3-1, with a tentative D call TRBD2 (5 bases). Trimming pared 1 base from V and 8 bases from J, leaving 18 bases between. The CDR3 spans 16 residues. Looked up from germline, CDR1 is LGHDT and CDR2 is YNNKEL (reference sequence). CDR3 region: CASSQVAWERMDEQFF. Here the CDR3 DNA reads TGTGCCAGCAGCCAAGTCGCGTGGGAGAGGATGGATGAGCAGTTCTTC.

The chain links TRBV29-1 to TRBJ2-3; 7 nucleotides agree with TRBD2. V lost 6 bases, J lost 1 base, and 7 bases stayed unmatched. This CDR3 contains 14 residues. Germline V lookup: CDR1 SQVTM, CDR2 ANQGSEA. CDR3 sequence: CSVGLGGGTDTQYF. For the CDR3, the DNA is TGCAGCGTAGGACTAGGAGGGGGCACAGATACGCAGTATTTT.

The chain has TRBV12-3 or TRBV12-4 and TRBJ1-1; D unclear. V shed 2 bases and J shed 1 base, with 5 bases lying between them. The CDR3 has 13 residues. The CDR3 here is CASSLSENTEAFF. CDR3 bases: TGTGCCAGCAGTTTATCAGAGAACACTGAAGCTTTCTTT.

The genes are TRBV20-1 and TRBJ1-5, with unresolved D. Per the germline V gene, CDR1 is DFQATT and CDR2 is SNEGSKA (reference sequence). V lost 0 bases and J 0 bases, leaving 6 bases between the germline ends. The CDR3 is 14 residues long. The CDR3 DNA follows: TGCAGTGCTAGAGATCGGAGTAGCAATCAGCCCCAGCATTTT. Amino acid sequence: CSARDRSSNQPQHF.

The genes are TRBV6-2 or TRBV6-3 and TRBJ2-1; D may be TRBD2 (5 bases). CDR3 length: 14 amino acids. The V and J ends lost 6 bases and 7 bases respectively, with 16 bases between them. Germline V gene lookup returns CDR1 MNHEY and CDR2 SVGEGT. The CDR3 region is CASRRTLIGNEQFF. The DNA of the CDR3 is TGTGCCAGCAGGCGGACTCTAATCGGGAATGAGCAGTTCTTC.

This clonotype was counted only a few times. The chain is built from TRBV5-1 and TRBJ1-5, with 7 bases aligning to TRBD1. With 4 bases clipped from V and 4 bases from J, the junction kept 5 bases outside the gene matches. The CDR3 is 14 residues long. Germline V gene lookup returns CDR1 SGHRS and CDR2 YFSETQ. The CDR3 spells CASSEGTANQPQHF. The CDR3 region has the DNA TGCGCCAGCAGCGAAGGGACAGCTAATCAGCCCCAGCATTTT. Combining the CDR3 with reference TRBV5-1 and TRBJ1-5 gives the whole variable domain KAGVTQTPRYLIKTRGQQVTLSCSPISGHRSVSWYQQTPGQGLQFLFEYFSETQRNKGNFPGRFSGRQFSNSRSEMNVSTLELGDSALYLCASSEGTANQPQHFGDGTRLSIL.

As DNA, the CDR3 is TGTGCCAGCAGTTATCGGCAGGGCCGTTTAGGCAATGAGCAGTTCTTC. Translated, it gives CASSYRQGRLGNEQFF. The V gene is TRBV6-2 or TRBV6-3, the J gene TRBJ2-1; D perhaps matches TRBD1 (5 bases). The V end lost 3 bases, the J end lost 6 bases, and 18 bases lay between the germline ends. Germline CDR1 MNHEY, CDR2 SVGEGT. The CDR3 consists of 16 residues.

V usage is TRBV12-3 or TRBV12-4 and J usage is TRBJ1-5; D may be TRBD1 (6 bases). The CDR3 has 15 amino acids. V dropped 4 bases and J dropped 0 bases, with 10 bases sitting between them. In DNA, the CDR3 is TGTGCCAGCAGTTCCACAGGGATTAGCAATCAGCCCCAGCATTTT. This codes for CASSSTGISNQPQHF.

V is TRBV7-2 and J is TRBJ2-3; D uncertain. V was trimmed by 3 bases and J by 0 bases, leaving 13 bases between them. The CDR3 covers 16 residues. The germline V gene has CDR1 SGHTA and CDR2 FQGNSA. CDR3 DNA sequence: TGTGCCAGCAGCTTGGGCCCTCCTCTGAGCACAGATACGCAGTATTTT. Its protein is CASSLGPPLSTDTQYF.